This T cell receptor (beta chain) was found in a study of tumour-infiltrating T cells in Burkitt lymphoma. Study as a whole: Productive clonality predicted overall and progression-free survival.

The table came from immunoSEQ multiplex PCR; TCRdb's copy has only in-frame clones and leaves some out. The table has a few thousand clones, around 16% seen once. The CDR3 consists of 18 residues. With V trimmed by 1 base and J by 2 bases, 11 bases remained unmatched. Per germline, CDR1 SGHTA and CDR2 FQGNSA. Material for sequencing was tumor tissue. The TCR originated in a human donor with diffuse large B-cell lymphoma. Some clones in this sample may be carry-over from other donors' samples. This chain links TRBV7-2 with TRBJ2-3; 8 nucleotides line up with TRBD2. The CDR3 DNA is TGTGCCAGCAGCTTAGGCATTCTTACTAGCGGATACACAGATACGCAGTATTTT. Translation: CASSLGILTSGYTDTQYF.